These 25 T cell receptor beta chains were all obtained from the same sample, sequenced in a study of T cells in Graves' hyperthyroidism and ophthalmopathy. TCR beta CDR3 sequences were amplified from RNA transcripts. When the TCR CDR3 underwent first-round RT-PCR, the HTBI primer set was used. TCRdb analysed the multiplex PCR reads with MiXCR anew, one entry per CDR3 protein. This table holds about 610,000 distinct CDR3 sequences, more than 15% found once. The source material was blood. These receptors came from a woman aged 40-49 years with Graves' ophthalmopathy.

The V and J genes are TRBV12-3 or TRBV12-4 and TRBJ1-1; no definite D call. CDR3 size: 15 residues. V was clipped by 5 bases and J by 1 base, with 14 bases between them. The CDR3 region is CASSPRPGSNTEAFF. The CDR3 nucleotides are TGTGCCAGCAGTCCCCGGCCAGGTTCGAACACTGAAGCTTTCTTT.

This clonotype was seen at least ten times. This sequence joins TRBV29-1 and TRBJ2-5; D perhaps matches TRBD2 (5 bases). Per the germline V gene, CDR1 is SQVTM and CDR2 is ANQGSEA. Trimming stripped 5 bases from V and 4 bases from J, with 5 bases between. The CDR3 covers 10 residues. For the CDR3, the DNA is TGCAGCGTTCGGGGAGAGACCCAGTACTTC. Amino acid sequence: CSVRGETQYF.

The chain recombines TRBV28 with TRBJ2-5; 7 bases agree with TRBD1. The CDR3 sequence is 13 residues long. The J segment lost 6 bases and the V segment lost 4 bases, leaving 5 bases of the junction unmatched. The germline V gene has CDR1 MDHEN and CDR2 SYDVKM. The CDR3 DNA sequence: TGTGCCAGCAGTTCAGGGGGAGAACAGACCCAGTACTTC. Translation gives CASSSGGEQTQYF. The full variable domain, its missing parts supplied by reference TRBV28 and TRBJ2-5, is DVKVTQSSRYLVKRTGEKVFLECVQDMDHENMFWYRQDPGLGLRLIYFSYDVKMKEKGDIPEGYSVSREKKERFSLILESASTNQTSMYLCASSSGGEQTQYFGPGTRLLVL.

This clonotype showed up just a few times. The junction and the germline gene differ at one end; a read error may be behind it. The V and J genes are TRBV18 and TRBJ1-1, with D hard to call. The CDR3 is 14 amino acids. Germline V lookup: CDR1 KGHSH, CDR2 LQKENI. CDR3 nucleotide sequence: TGTGCCAGCTCACCCCCTGAAGCGGTCACTGTAGCTTTCTTT. Encoded protein: CASSPPEAVTVAFF.

This clonotype has ten or more counts. This chain joins TRBV2 and TRBJ2-1; 9 nucleotides line up with TRBD2. This CDR3 is 15 amino acids long. The ends lost 4 bases at V and 4 bases at J; junction bases unmatched: 5. Germline V gene data show CDR1 as SNHLY and CDR2 as FYNNEI. As DNA, the CDR3 is TGTGCCAGCAGTGGCTCGGGACTAGCTTACAATGAGCAGTTCTTC. This translates into CASSGSGLAYNEQFF.

The chain uses TRBV27 and TRBJ1-6; 9 positions match TRBD1. V trimming: 2 bases; J trimming: 9 bases; junction bases outside the gene matches: 2. Germline CDR1 MNHEY, CDR2 SMNVEV (reference sequence). The CDR3 loop spans 14 amino acids. The CDR3 bases are TGTGCCAGCAGTTTAGGGACAGGGATTTCACCCCTCCACTTT. Translating it yields CASSLGTGISPLHF.

This clonotype has more than one count but fewer than ten. This rearrangement joins TRBV20-1 to TRBJ2-1; TRBD2 agrees at 8 bases. Germline V lookup: CDR1 DFQATT, CDR2 SNEGSKA (reference sequence). This CDR3 has 16 residues. V lost 2 bases, J lost 6 bases, and 12 bases stayed unmatched. The CDR3 loop reads CSARRAGAPLINEQFF. In DNA form, the CDR3 reads TGCAGTGCTAGACGAGCGGGAGCGCCCCTCATCAATGAGCAGTTCTTC.

This clonotype appeared a few times. The V call is TRBV7-9, the J call TRBJ1-2, with TRBD1 matching over 11 bases. CDR3 length: 15 residues. Germline lookup yields CDR1 SEHNR and CDR2 FQNEAQ (reference sequence). The trim removed 4 bases at V and 7 bases at J, leaving 8 bases unmatched. In DNA, the CDR3 is TGTGCCAGCAGCTCTTCCGGACAGGGGGCCGCTGGCTACACCTTC. It translates to CASSSSGQGAAGYTF.

The V and J genes are TRBV11-2 and TRBJ2-1, with 8 bases fitting TRBD2. Germline values: CDR1 SGHAT, CDR2 FQNNGV. The CDR3 is 15 amino acids. After removal of 4 bases from V and 5 bases from J, the junction contained 7 bases not matched to a gene. CDR3 sequence: CASSSPLAGHNEQFF. In DNA, the CDR3 is TGTGCCAGCAGCTCCCCATTAGCGGGGCACAATGAGCAGTTCTTC.

In regard to this clonotype: A much larger clone sits a single nucleotide away, making a read error possible. The V call is TRBV4-2, the J call TRBJ2-3; 12 bases are a match to TRBD1. The CDR3 sequence is 15 residues long. Germline CDR1 LGHNA, CDR2 YNFKEQ. DNA for the CDR3: TGTGCCAGCAGCCAAACGGGACAGGGGGCAGATAGGCAGTATTTT. Protein product: CASSQTGQGADRQYF.

This clonotype was seen many times. The chain links TRBV30 to TRBJ2-1; D uncertain. This CDR3 spans 13 amino acids. V lost 0 bases to trimming and J lost 6 bases, with 9 bases between them. Germline V gene sequence: CDR1 GTSNPN, CDR2 SVGIG (reference sequence). CDR3 sequence reads: CAWSVGILNEQFF. In DNA form, the CDR3 reads TGTGCCTGGAGTGTAGGAATCCTCAATGAGCAGTTCTTC.

This clonotype showed up many times. V is TRBV20-1 and J is TRBJ2-3; no clear D gene. Germline CDR1 is DFQATT and CDR2 is SNEGSKA (reference sequence). The CDR3 totals 17 residues. V lost 4 bases and J 1 base, leaving 21 bases between the germline ends. CDR3 in DNA: TGCAGTGCTACCCCCGCAGCCGGGTTTATGGGCACAGATACGCAGTATTTT. Amino acids: CSATPAAGFMGTDTQYF.

The V call is TRBV12-3 or TRBV12-4, the J call TRBJ2-7; D gene unclear. There are 14 residues in the CDR3. V was trimmed by 1 base and J by 1 base, leaving 8 bases between them. CDR3 protein: CASSLGGYSYEQYF. The DNA for the CDR3 is TGTGCCAGCAGTTTAGGGGGATATTCCTACGAGCAGTACTTC.

This clonotype was counted at least ten times. The rearrangement links TRBV6-1 to TRBJ1-5; D perhaps matches TRBD1 (5 bases). The CDR3 runs to 13 residues. The germline V and J ends were trimmed by 6 bases and 3 bases, with 9 bases remaining between them. The V gene's germline CDR1 is MNHNS and CDR2 SASEGT. CDR3 sequence reads: CASSGGYNQPQHF. The CDR3 bases are TGTGCCAGCAGCGGGGGGTACAATCAGCCCCAGCATTTT.

This clonotype has at least ten counts. This chain uses TRBV3-1 with TRBJ2-3; TRBD2 matches at 10 bases. Germline CDR1 and CDR2: LGHDT and YNNKEL (reference sequence). The CDR3 runs to 16 residues. With 5 bases clipped from V and 4 bases from J, the junction kept 9 bases outside the gene matches. The CDR3 DNA sequence: TGTGCCAGCAGCGTTCAACTAGCGGGGAGTGCAGATACGCAGTATTTT. This translates into CASSVQLAGSADTQYF.

This clonotype has just a few counts. The chain is built from TRBV20-1 and TRBJ2-7; D possibly corresponds to TRBD2 (5 bases). Germline CDR1 DFQATT, CDR2 SNEGSKA (reference sequence). This CDR3 is 13 amino acids long. V was pared by 6 bases and J by 0 bases, with 12 bases between. As DNA, the CDR3 is TGCAGTGCCGGACTGCTGGGCTCCTACGAGCAGTACTTC. Translated, it gives CSAGLLGSYEQYF.

Worth noting for this clonotype: A much larger clone differs from this one at a single base, so this may be a read error. V and J are TRBV3-1 and TRBJ2-3; 11 nucleotides agree with TRBD2. This CDR3 is built from 17 residues. Germline V gene data show CDR1 as LGHDT and CDR2 as YNNKEL (reference sequence). The CDR3 nucleotides are TGTGCCAGCAGCCGGCGGTTTGGGACTAGCGGAACAGATACGCGGTATTTT. Protein: CASSRRFGTSGTDTRYF.

This clonotype was picked up many times. The genes are TRBV7-2 and TRBJ2-7; TRBD1 is a possible D gene (5 bases). The CDR3 is made up of 17 amino acids. V gave up 4 bases and J gave up 4 bases, with 23 bases separating them. CDR1 is SGHTA and CDR2 is FQGNSA in the germline V gene. The CDR3 loop reads CASSYIDSPGWSYEQYF. In DNA, the CDR3 is TGTGCCAGCAGCTACATCGACAGCCCTGGATGGAGTTACGAGCAGTACTTC.

The table lists this clonotype with a few counts. This chain joins TRBV19 and TRBJ2-7, with 7 nucleotides matching TRBD2. V dropped 3 bases and J dropped 1; count of bases not matched to a gene: 9. The germline V gene encodes CDR1 LNHDA and CDR2 SQIVND (reference sequence). The CDR3 contains 16 residues. The chain's CDR3 is CASSMAGGSPSYEQYF. The CDR3 DNA is TGTGCCAGTAGTATGGCCGGGGGGAGCCCATCCTACGAGCAGTACTTC. Full variable domain (remainder filled in from reference TRBV19 and TRBJ2-7): DGGITQSPKYLFRKEGQNVTLSCEQNLNHDAMYWYRQDPGQGLRLIYYSQIVNDFQKGDIAEGYSVSREKKESFPLTVTSAQKNPTAFYLCASSMAGGSPSYEQYFGPGTRLTVT.

This chain uses TRBV5-1 with TRBJ2-7; TRBD2 aligns across 8 bases. With V trimmed by 5 bases and J by 2 bases, 9 bases remained unmatched. CDR1 is SGHRS and CDR2 is YFSETQ in the germline V gene. The CDR3 covers 15 residues. In DNA form, the CDR3 reads TGCGCCAGCAGACTACTAGCGGACCTGACCTACGAGCAGTACTTC. Translating gives CASRLLADLTYEQYF.

This clonotype occurred many times. This chain connects TRBV5-1 to TRBJ1-1; D unclear. The CDR3 length is 13 residues. CDR1 and CDR2 from the germline V gene are SGHRS and YFSETQ. The V end was cut by 3 bases, the J end by 4 bases, with 10 bases between. The CDR3, as DNA: TGCGCCAGCAGCTCACACGGCGGCACTGAAGCTTTCTTT. As protein: CASSSHGGTEAFF.

This clonotype was found a few times. V and J are TRBV5-1 and TRBJ1-5; D is uncertain. CDR1 is SGHRS and CDR2 is YFSETQ in the germline V gene. The V end was cut by 2 bases, the J end by 7 bases, with 10 bases between. CDR3 length: 13 residues. The CDR3 DNA sequence: TGCGCCAGCAGCTTCTTCGGGGAGCAGCCCCAGCATTTT. It encodes CASSFFGEQPQHF.

In this sample, this clonotype turned up many times. The chain recombines TRBV28 with TRBJ2-7, with a weak D call TRBD1 (5 bases). V lost 7 bases, J lost 0 bases, and 13 bases lay in between. Looked up from germline, CDR1 is MDHEN and CDR2 is SYDVKM. This CDR3 has 14 amino acids. Written as DNA, the CDR3 is TGTGCCAGCACCAGGACACAAACCTCCTACGAGCAGTACTTC. Translation gives CASTRTQTSYEQYF.

This chain connects TRBV30 to TRBJ2-5, with 11 bases lining up with TRBD2. The CDR3 has 18 amino acids. V lost 2 bases to trimming and J lost 5 bases; unmatched junction nucleotides: 16. Germline lookup yields CDR1 GTSNPN and CDR2 SVGIG (reference sequence). The CDR3 bases are TGTGCCTGGAGTACTCACTTAGCGGGGGGGCCTGTGGGGGAGACCCAGTACTTC. It translates to CAWSTHLAGGPVGETQYF.

This clonotype was recorded many times. The V gene is TRBV2, the J gene TRBJ1-4; 7 bases line up with TRBD1. This CDR3 spans 15 amino acids. Losses at the gene ends were 2 bases for V and 8 bases for J; bases not matched to a gene: 8. Germline assignment: CDR1 SNHLY and CDR2 FYNNEI. DNA of the CDR3: TGTGCCAGCAGTGAACGACAGGGTTATGAGGAAAAACTGTTTTTT. It encodes CASSERQGYEEKLFF.